This T cell receptor (beta chain) was retrieved from a study of PD-L1 blockade in urothelial cancer. Background on the study: Patients' histories included 0 to 3 prior chemotherapy regimens. After treatment start, blood was analyzed at 3 weeks (second dose) and at 6 weeks. Peripheral blood specimens exhibited a median yield of about 150,000 T cells.

Looked up from germline, CDR1 is ENHRY and CDR2 is SYGVKD. The CDR3 has 14 amino acids. Trimming removed 4 bases from V and 1 base from J, with 10 bases in between. The assay was immunoSEQ multiplex PCR, and TCRdb's table has in-frame clones only and misses some. The sample consists of under 40,000 clones, 80% to 95% of them appearing once. This TCR was recovered from a man between 65 and 79 years old with urothelial cancer. The V and J genes are TRBV10-3 and TRBJ2-5; D is perhaps TRBD2 (6 bases). The sequencing used PBMCs, collected around atezolizumab (anti-PD-L1) treatment. This CDR3 reads CAISVAELQETQYF. CDR3 in DNA: TGTGCCATCAGTGTAGCGGAACTCCAAGAGACCCAGTACTTC.